The 21 T cell receptor beta chains given below trace back to one sample, sequenced in a study of blood T cell repertoires in COVID-19 (dated by TCRdb to the early 2020s). The method was the immunoSEQ multiplex PCR assay. TCRdb stores this immuneACCESS table with in-frame sequences only. Part of the clones is absent; in the studies checked, under half of the shortfall reflects unresolved V genes, and no reason is known for the rest. The sample table lists roughly 380,000 clones, about 88% of them with a count of one. The ten most abundant clones make up under 1.2% of the sample. The sample comprised PBMCs or T cells enriched from blood (not recorded which). The receptors here all came from a woman in her 30s who had been exposed to COVID-19.

The chain combines TRBV19 with TRBJ2-3, with 9 bases fitting TRBD1. Germline V CDR1 and CDR2: LNHDA, SQIVND (reference sequence). This CDR3 is 16 amino acids long. V shed 5 bases, J shed 1 base, and the junction held 7 bases outside the gene matches. The CDR3 sequence is CASSADRGLGTDTQYF. The CDR3 coding sequence is TGTGCCAGTAGTGCGGACAGGGGATTGGGCACAGATACGCAGTATTTT.

This chain joins TRBV9 and TRBJ1-3; D might be TRBD1 (5 bases). The CDR3 consists of 16 residues. CDR1 and CDR2 from the germline V gene are SGDLS and YYNGEE. V lost 0 bases and J 0 bases, leaving 10 bases between the germline ends. The CDR3 sequence: CASSVAQGFSGNTIYF. CDR3 in DNA: TGTGCCAGCAGCGTAGCTCAGGGCTTCTCTGGAAACACCATATATTTT.

The CDR3 is CARIVGQGTYQETQYF. Here the CDR3 DNA reads TGTGCCAGAATCGTCGGTCAGGGAACTTACCAAGAGACCCAGTACTTC. The V gene is TRBV5-3, the J gene TRBJ2-5, with a weak D call TRBD1 (5 bases). TRBV5-3 is given ORF status, its function remaining uncertain. V shed 6 bases and J shed 0 bases, with 18 bases lying between them. The CDR3 consists of 16 residues.

This clone was seen once. The chain links TRBV5-1 to TRBJ1-1, with D maybe TRBD1 (5 bases). Trimming left V 2 bases short and J 4 bases short, with 15 bases between. Germline V gene sequence: CDR1 SGHRS, CDR2 YFSETQ. The CDR3 covers 15 residues. The CDR3 here is CASSFRGISGTEAFF. CDR3 sequence (DNA): TGCGCCAGCAGCTTCCGGGGGATCTCGGGCACTGAAGCTTTCTTT.

The J gene is TRBJ1-6, the V gene TRBV18, with D possibly being TRBD1 (5 bases). The germline V and J ends were trimmed by 2 bases and 8 bases, with 13 bases remaining between them. CDR3 size: 15 residues. Germline assignment: CDR1 KGHSH and CDR2 LQKENI. CDR3 bases: TGTGCCAGCTCACCAACCAGGGCTGGGGATTCACCCCTCCACTTT. Encoded protein: CASSPTRAGDSPLHF.

The rearrangement uses TRBV20-1 and TRBJ2-1; 7 bases are shared with TRBD1. With 3 bases clipped from V and 14 bases from J, the junction kept 7 bases outside the gene matches. Germline loops: CDR1 DFQATT, CDR2 SNEGSKA (reference sequence). The CDR3 length is 11 residues. CDR3 protein: CSASPRTGEFF. DNA of the CDR3: TGCAGTGCTAGCCCCAGGACAGGAGAGTTCTTC.

The chain has TRBV27 and TRBJ2-1, with D possibly being TRBD1 (6 bases). There are 17 residues in the CDR3. The V gene's germline CDR1 is MNHEY and CDR2 SMNVEV (reference sequence). Trimming stripped 8 bases from V and 3 bases from J, with 23 bases between. CDR3 nucleotide sequence: TGTGCCAGCTGCGAACAGGGAATTAGCTCCTACTACAATGAGCAGTTCTTC. It specifies CASCEQGISSYYNEQFF.

The chain couples TRBV29-1 to TRBJ1-2; D perhaps matches TRBD1 (6 bases). V lost 4 bases and J lost 7, with 16 bases in between. From germline, CDR1 is SQVTM and CDR2 ANQGSEA. CDR3 length equals 13 residues. DNA for the CDR3: TGCAGCGTTGGAGAAAGGACAGAAGGTGGCTACACCTTC. Translating gives CSVGERTEGGYTF.

The rearrangement uses TRBV10-2 and TRBJ1-1; D is possibly TRBD1 (5 bases). Germline CDR1 is WSHSY and CDR2 is SAAADI. V gave up 6 bases and J gave up 10 bases, with 15 bases separating them. CDR3 size: 12 residues. The CDR3, as DNA: TGCGCCAGCAGGACAGCGGGGGGGGGAGCTTTCTTT. This sequence encodes CASRTAGGGAFF.

The chain employs TRBV5-1 and TRBJ2-5, with 14 bases aligning to TRBD2. Germline CDR1 and CDR2: SGHRS and YFSETQ. V dropped 4 bases and J dropped 5; count of bases not matched to a gene: 7. The CDR3 is 16 residues long. DNA for the CDR3: TGCGCCAGCAGCCCAGGACTAGCGGGAGGTGGTGAGACCCAGTACTTC. The encoded protein is CASSPGLAGGGETQYF. Full variable domain (missing parts from reference TRBV5-1 and TRBJ2-5): KAGVTQTPRYLIKTRGQQVTLSCSPISGHRSVSWYQQTPGQGLQFLFEYFSETQRNKGNFPGRFSGRQFSNSRSEMNVSTLELGDSALYLCASSPGLAGGGETQYFGPGTRLLVL.

The V gene is TRBV28, the J gene TRBJ2-2, with 8 bases matching TRBD2. V lost 2 bases and J lost 4; bases outside the gene matches: 0. The germline V gene has CDR1 MDHEN and CDR2 SYDVKM. The CDR3 totals 14 residues. CDR3 in DNA: TGTGCCAGCAGTTTACGGGGGGGCACCGGGGAGCTGTTTTTT. This gives the protein CASSLRGGTGELFF.

In its sample, this clone was seen a few times. The V call is TRBV3-1 (or the pseudogene TRBV3-2), the J call TRBJ2-3, with 12 nucleotides matching TRBD2. This CDR3 spans 23 amino acids. J lost 1 base, V lost 0 bases, and 20 bases had no gene match. Germline V gene data show CDR1 as LGHDT and CDR2 as YNNKEL (reference sequence). For the CDR3, the DNA is TGTGCCAGCAGCCAAGATCGCAGCGGTGGGGCTAGCGGGAGGGTGGCACGCACAGATACGCAGTATTTT. Protein product: CASSQDRSGGASGRVARTDTQYF.

This clone was detected a few times. V gene TRBV7-9 combines with J gene TRBJ2-2; D is perhaps TRBD1 (5 bases). The CDR3 totals 17 residues. The V end lost 4 bases, the J end lost 4 bases, and 19 bases lay between the germline ends. CDR1 is SEHNR and CDR2 is FQNEAQ in the germline V gene (reference sequence). The CDR3 coding sequence is TGTGCCAGCAGCTCCCTCGTAGGTCAGGGTGGCACCGGGGAGCTGTTTTTT. Translation gives CASSSLVGQGGTGELFF.

This clone came up once. V usage is TRBV7-9 and J usage is TRBJ1-6, with TRBD1 matching 7 bases. The CDR3 spans 16 residues. Germline assignment: CDR1 SEHNR and CDR2 FQNEAQ (reference sequence). Trimming cost V 5 bases and J 7 bases; bases outside gene matches: 11. CDR3 loop: CASSPSRQGQNSPLHF. In DNA form, the CDR3 reads TGTGCCAGCAGCCCCTCCCGACAGGGCCAGAATTCACCCCTCCACTTT.

This clone was counted a few times. V gene TRBV5-4 combines with J gene TRBJ2-3; 10 nucleotides match TRBD2. Germline CDR1 and CDR2: SGHNT and YYREEE (reference sequence). The CDR3 contains 16 residues. V lost 4 bases, J lost 6 bases, and 11 bases stayed unmatched. In DNA, the CDR3 is TGTGCCAGCAGCCTCTATAGCGGGAGGCCGGATGATACGCAGTATTTT. Amino acids: CASSLYSGRPDDTQYF.

Here the CDR3 reads CASSESGRRGEKLFF. DNA for the CDR3: TGCGCCAGCAGTGAGTCCGGACGGAGGGGTGAAAAACTGTTTTTT. V and J are TRBV10-1 and TRBJ1-4; D may be TRBD1 (5 bases). V lost 0 bases to trimming and J lost 7 bases, with 12 bases between them. The length of the CDR3 is 15 residues. The germline V gene has CDR1 WNHNN and CDR2 SYGVQD (reference sequence).

The V call is TRBV18, the J call TRBJ1-1; possible D gene TRBD1, 5 bases. Looked up from germline, CDR1 is KGHSH and CDR2 is LQKENI. CDR3 size: 15 residues. Trimming stripped 3 bases from V and 0 bases from J, with 11 bases between. CDR3 region: CASSPTTDMNTEAFF. CDR3 coding DNA: TGTGCCAGCTCACCGACGACAGACATGAACACTGAAGCTTTCTTT. Together with reference TRBV18 and TRBJ1-1, the CDR3 gives the full variable domain: NAGVMQNPRHLVRRRGQEARLRCSPMKGHSHVYWYRQLPEEGLKFMVYLQKENIIDESGMPKERFSAEFPKEGPSILRIQQVVRGDSAAYFCASSPTTDMNTEAFFGQGTRLTVV.

The rearrangement joins TRBV7-3 to TRBJ2-3; D perhaps matches TRBD2 (5 bases). Trimming shortened V by 3 bases and J by 0 bases, and 13 bases separated the two germline ends. CDR3 length: 16 residues. Germline CDR1 and CDR2: SGHTA and FQGTGA. The CDR3, as DNA: TGTGCCAGCAGCTTCTATGAGGGTCCCAGCACAGATACGCAGTATTTT. Its protein product is CASSFYEGPSTDTQYF.

The chain has TRBV7-6 and TRBJ2-7, with D perhaps TRBD2 (5 bases). V was pared by 0 bases and J by 0 bases, with 21 bases between. The CDR3 sequence is 19 residues long. From germline, CDR1 is SGHVS and CDR2 FNYEAQ. CDR3 bases: TGTGCCAGCAGCTTAGCGGTGGTAGGACTTCTGTTTAGCTCCTACGAGCAGTACTTC. Translated: CASSLAVVGLLFSSYEQYF.

The chain uses TRBV25-1 and TRBJ1-4, with D hard to call. Per the germline V gene, CDR1 is MGHDK and CDR2 is SYGVNS. There are 17 residues in the CDR3. The ends were cut back, 0 bases at V and 5 bases at J, with 16 bases in the middle. Here the CDR3 DNA reads TGTGCCAGCAGTGAATACCGCGCCGGAGCCCGGAATGAAAAACTGTTTTTT. Translation gives CASSEYRAGARNEKLFF.

CDR3 in amino acids: CAISEYGTSGYEQYF. The CDR3, as DNA: TGTGCCATCAGCGAATATGGGACTAGCGGCTACGAGCAGTACTTC. The chain is built from TRBV10-3 and TRBJ2-7; 11 positions match TRBD2. Germline values: CDR1 ENHRY, CDR2 SYGVKD. CDR3 size: 15 residues. V gave up 6 bases and J gave up 3 bases; unmatched junction bases: 7.